This is a list of T cell receptor beta chains from one sample in a study of blood T cell repertoires in COVID-19. Clones were read by immunoSEQ multiplex PCR, and TCRdb kept only the in-frame ones, dropping some. Seen here are about 210,000 clones, over 75% observed once, and the top ten hold 4.8%. Sequencing was done on a sample of peripheral blood. These receptors were obtained from a woman aged 40 to 50 with acute or convalescent COVID-19. Each CDR3 is given with its conserved first and last residue. Fields, in order: J gene, V gene, D gene, clone size, CDR3 DNA, CDR3 protein. The D gene is left open where the match is weak. Size is stated for part of the rows, as once, few or many counts, or as a class when the clone is expanded.

j_gene: TRBJ1-1
v_gene: TRBV9
d_gene: NA
abundance: NA
CDR3nt: TGTGCCAGCAGCCCACAGGGTGGTACTGAAGCTTTCTTT
CDR3aa: CASSPQGGTEAFF

j_gene: TRBJ1-1
v_gene: TRBV7-2
d_gene: NA
abundance: few
CDR3nt: TGTGCCAGCACCTTTGACAGTGGCACTGAAGCTTTCTTT
CDR3aa: CASTFDSGTEAFF

j_gene: TRBJ2-1
v_gene: TRBV5-1
d_gene: NA
abundance: NA
CDR3nt: TGCGCCAGCAGCCGGGGGGCAGGGGCCTACAATGAGCAGTTCTTC
CDR3aa: CASSRGAGAYNEQFF

j_gene: TRBJ1-2
v_gene: TRBV10-3
d_gene: NA
abundance: once
CDR3nt: TGTGCCATCAGTCAGGGGAGTTCACCAAACTTC
CDR3aa: CAISQGSSPNF

j_gene: TRBJ1-1
v_gene: TRBV20-1
d_gene: TRBD1
abundance: NA
CDR3nt: TGCAGTGCTGAACAGGGGGGTAAGGCTTTCTTT
CDR3aa: CSAEQGGKAFF

j_gene: TRBJ1-5
v_gene: TRBV2
d_gene: NA
abundance: NA
CDR3nt: TGTGCCAGCAGGCTCCGGATGAAGGGAGGCAATCAGCCCCAGCATTTT
CDR3aa: CASRLRMKGGNQPQHF

j_gene: TRBJ1-3
v_gene: TRBV11-2
d_gene: NA
abundance: NA
CDR3nt: TGTGCCAGCAGCTCCCCTTTCACCTACTCTGGAAACACCATATATTTT
CDR3aa: CASSSPFTYSGNTIYF

j_gene: TRBJ1-1
v_gene: TRBV5-1
d_gene: NA
abundance: NA
CDR3nt: TGCGCCAGCAGCTTGGGGACAGAGACCTTGAACACTGAAGCTTTCTTT
CDR3aa: CASSLGTETLNTEAFF

j_gene: TRBJ2-1
v_gene: TRBV7-8
d_gene: TRBD2
abundance: NA
CDR3nt: TGTGCCAGCAGCTCCTTCGTCGTTAGCGGGGGGTTCGTAAATGAGCAGTTCTTC
CDR3aa: CASSSFVVSGGFVNEQFF

j_gene: TRBJ1-2
v_gene: TRBV3-1/TRBV3-2
d_gene: NA
abundance: NA
CDR3nt: TGTGCCAGCAGCCAACCCAGGGCTAACTATGGCTACACCTTC
CDR3aa: CASSQPRANYGYTF

j_gene: TRBJ2-5
v_gene: TRBV7-3
d_gene: TRBD2
abundance: NA
CDR3nt: TGTGCCAGCAGTACAAGCGGGGGCATCCAAGAGACCCAGTACTTC
CDR3aa: CASSTSGGIQETQYF

j_gene: TRBJ1-1
v_gene: TRBV19
d_gene: NA
abundance: NA
CDR3nt: TGTGCCAGTAGTGTCCCTCCGGGACAACTGAACACTGAAGCTTTCTTT
CDR3aa: CASSVPPGQLNTEAFF

j_gene: TRBJ1-2
v_gene: TRBV4-1
d_gene: TRBD1
abundance: NA
CDR3nt: TGCGCCAGCAGCCATCCCACCGGGACAGGGGATTACACCTTC
CDR3aa: CASSHPTGTGDYTF

j_gene: TRBJ1-2
v_gene: TRBV19
d_gene: NA
abundance: NA
CDR3nt: TGTGCCAGTAGGAGCGCGGCGAACTATGGCTACACCTTC
CDR3aa: CASRSAANYGYTF

j_gene: TRBJ2-1
v_gene: TRBV24-1
d_gene: NA
abundance: NA
CDR3nt: TGTGCCACCAGTCCGCGGGCATTTACAACCTACAATGAGCAGTTCTTC
CDR3aa: CATSPRAFTTYNEQFF

j_gene: TRBJ2-1
v_gene: TRBV4-1
d_gene: TRBD2
abundance: NA
CDR3nt: TGCGCCAGCAGCCTCAGACTAGCGGGGGGGTACAATGAGCAGTTCTTC
CDR3aa: CASSLRLAGGYNEQFF

j_gene: TRBJ2-3
v_gene: TRBV6-5
d_gene: TRBD2
abundance: NA
CDR3nt: TGTGCCAGCAGTTACGCGATTAGCGGGGGGGCAGATACGCAGTATTTT
CDR3aa: CASSYAISGGADTQYF

j_gene: TRBJ2-1
v_gene: TRBV2
d_gene: NA
abundance: once
CDR3nt: TGTGCCAGCAGTGGGACTACCTACAATGAGCAGTTCTTC
CDR3aa: CASSGTTYNEQFF

j_gene: TRBJ2-5
v_gene: TRBV19
d_gene: NA
abundance: NA
CDR3nt: TGTGCCAGCACGTCCTGGGGGGTTGAAGAGACCCAGTACTTC
CDR3aa: CASTSWGVEETQYF

j_gene: TRBJ1-2
v_gene: TRBV19
d_gene: NA
abundance: NA
CDR3nt: TGTGCCAGTAGTTCATCATCCATCGGGTCCTATGGCTACACCTTC
CDR3aa: CASSSSSIGSYGYTF

j_gene: TRBJ2-3
v_gene: TRBV7-9
d_gene: TRBD1
abundance: NA
CDR3nt: TGTGCCAGCAGCTTAGTTGGAGACAGGGTAAGAGATACGCAGTATTTT
CDR3aa: CASSLVGDRVRDTQYF

j_gene: TRBJ1-1
v_gene: TRBV12-3/TRBV12-4
d_gene: NA
abundance: NA
CDR3nt: TGTGCCAGCAGTTCCACGGGGAACACTGAAGCTTTCTTT
CDR3aa: CASSSTGNTEAFF

j_gene: TRBJ1-5
v_gene: TRBV5-4
d_gene: NA
abundance: NA
CDR3nt: TGTGCCAGCAGCTTGGGCGGTGGCAATCAGCCCCAGCATTTT
CDR3aa: CASSLGGGNQPQHF

j_gene: TRBJ2-2
v_gene: TRBV15
d_gene: NA
abundance: NA
CDR3nt: TGTGCCACCCCATACATGTCGAACACCGGGGAGCTGTTTTTT
CDR3aa: CATPYMSNTGELFF

j_gene: TRBJ1-1
v_gene: TRBV24-1
d_gene: NA
abundance: NA
CDR3nt: TGTGCCACCGAAACTAATACGGGGAATGAAGCTTTCTTT
CDR3aa: CATETNTGNEAFF

j_gene: TRBJ2-3
v_gene: TRBV5-1
d_gene: TRBD2
abundance: NA
CDR3nt: TGCGCCAGCAGCTTGGTGGTAGCGGGGGGGCCGGGTCGGGCAGATACGCAGTATTTT
CDR3aa: CASSLVVAGGPGRADTQYF

j_gene: TRBJ2-5
v_gene: TRBV5-5
d_gene: NA
abundance: NA
CDR3nt: TGTGCCAGCAGCTTGGGGGGAGGCGGCAGCCAAGAGACCCAGTACTTC
CDR3aa: CASSLGGGGSQETQYF

j_gene: TRBJ1-1
v_gene: TRBV28
d_gene: TRBD1
abundance: NA
CDR3nt: TGTGCCAGCAGTTCTCAAAGGGGCCAGGGGGCTGAAGCTTTCTTT
CDR3aa: CASSSQRGQGAEAFF

j_gene: TRBJ1-5
v_gene: TRBV3-1/TRBV3-2
d_gene: TRBD1
abundance: few
CDR3nt: TGTGCCAGCAGCCACGAGACAGGGGGTCGGGTTCAGCCCCAGCATTTT
CDR3aa: CASSHETGGRVQPQHF

j_gene: TRBJ1-1
v_gene: TRBV6-5
d_gene: TRBD1
abundance: NA
CDR3nt: TGTGCCAGCAAAATAGACAGGGGGAACACTGAAGCTTTCTTT
CDR3aa: CASKIDRGNTEAFF

j_gene: TRBJ1-4
v_gene: TRBV5-1
d_gene: NA
abundance: NA
CDR3nt: TGCGCCAGCAGCCCGGCCGGCCAGGGTTGGGGTAATGAAAAACTGTTTTTT
CDR3aa: CASSPAGQGWGNEKLFF

j_gene: TRBJ2-3
v_gene: TRBV6-1
d_gene: TRBD2
abundance: many
CDR3nt: TGTGCCAGCAGTGAACTAGCGGGGGGGCCAGATACGCAGTATTTT
CDR3aa: CASSELAGGPDTQYF

j_gene: TRBJ1-1
v_gene: TRBV9
d_gene: NA
abundance: few
CDR3nt: TGTGCCAGCAGCGTAGCTATCTCCGGGGGAAACACTGAAGCTTTCTTT
CDR3aa: CASSVAISGGNTEAFF

j_gene: TRBJ2-5
v_gene: TRBV6-4
d_gene: NA
abundance: NA
CDR3nt: TGTGCCAGCAGTGACTCTAGCGGAGAGACCCAGTACTTC
CDR3aa: CASSDSSGETQYF

j_gene: TRBJ2-5
v_gene: TRBV3-1/TRBV3-2
d_gene: NA
abundance: NA
CDR3nt: TGTGCCAGCAAGCTCGAACAAGAGACCCAGTACTTC
CDR3aa: CASKLEQETQYF

j_gene: TRBJ1-2
v_gene: TRBV19
d_gene: TRBD1
abundance: NA
CDR3nt: TGTGCCAGTAGTACCCAAAGACAGGGGGCGGACTATGGCTACACCTTC
CDR3aa: CASSTQRQGADYGYTF

j_gene: TRBJ1-1
v_gene: TRBV11-2
d_gene: NA
abundance: NA
CDR3nt: TGTGCCAGCAGCTTAGATAGCTACATGAACACTGAAGCTTTCTTT
CDR3aa: CASSLDSYMNTEAFF

j_gene: TRBJ2-3
v_gene: TRBV10-3
d_gene: TRBD1
abundance: once
CDR3nt: TGTGCCATCAGTGAGCCGGACAGGGGAAACCTTTTTGGCACAGATACGCAGTATTTT
CDR3aa: CAISEPDRGNLFGTDTQYF

j_gene: TRBJ1-6
v_gene: TRBV3-1/TRBV3-2
d_gene: NA
abundance: NA
CDR3nt: TGTGCCAGCAGCCAAGGACACCGTAATTCACCCCTCCACTTT
CDR3aa: CASSQGHRNSPLHF

j_gene: TRBJ1-1
v_gene: TRBV27
d_gene: NA
abundance: NA
CDR3nt: TGTGCCAGCAGTCTAAATGGGGCCACTGAAGCTTTCTTT
CDR3aa: CASSLNGATEAFF